This T cell receptor (beta chain) was captured by sequencing in a study of cytomegalovirus exposure and HLA in healthy donors. PCR employed 60 Vbeta and 13 Jbeta primers. The repertoire was sequenced with immunoSEQ multiplex PCR; TCRdb's copy has only in-frame clones and lacks some. The sample shows 100,000 to 150,000 clones, 75% to 85% of them seen only once. This CDR3 comprises 14 residues. Trimming shortened V by 4 bases and J by 5 bases, and 14 bases separated the two germline ends. Germline values: CDR1 MDHEN, CDR2 SYDVKM. The rearrangement joins TRBV28 to TRBJ1-2; D gene uncertain. Sequenced sample: PBMCs. This TCR was recovered from a man in his forties in good health and CMV-seronegative. As DNA, the CDR3 is TGTGCCAGCAGTTCAACGCGCACCGCGTATGGCTACACCTTC. Its protein product is CASSSTRTAYGYTF.